The 15 T cell receptor beta chains below all came from one sample that was sequenced in a study of cytomegalovirus exposure and HLA in healthy donors. With 60 Vbeta and 13 Jbeta primers, the PCR was carried out. Sequencing used immunoSEQ multiplex PCR; TCRdb keeps in-frame clones, though not all of them. The data contain under 95,000 clones, approximately 75% of them singletons. What was sequenced was PBMCs. Receptor source: a woman between 40 and 55 years old in good health and CMV-seropositive.

The V call is TRBV18, the J call TRBJ2-5; the match to TRBD2 covers 7 bases. Losses at the gene ends were 0 bases for V and 4 bases for J; bases not matched to a gene: 14. CDR1 is KGHSH, CDR2 LQKENI, per germline. CDR3 size: 18 residues. The CDR3 DNA sequence: TGTGCCAGCTCACCACCAGATAAGGGACTAACTCCAGGAGAGACCCAGTACTTC. It yields the protein CASSPPDKGLTPGETQYF.

The V call is TRBV6-4, the J call TRBJ2-3; D uncertain. The CDR3 has 14 residues. V was cut by 2 bases and J by 3 bases, with 9 bases left in between. In germline, CDR1 is MRHNA, CDR2 SNTAGT. The CDR3 DNA follows: TGTGCCAGCAGTGACCCCGGTATAACAGATACGCAGTATTTT. This sequence encodes CASSDPGITDTQYF.

The chain has TRBV10-1 and TRBJ2-1; 8 nucleotides match TRBD2. The CDR3 consists of 15 residues. After removal of 3 bases from V and 8 bases from J, the junction contained 9 bases not matched to a gene. Germline V gene data show CDR1 as WNHNN and CDR2 as SYGVQD (reference sequence). The CDR3 loop is CASSDPGTRPDEQFF. DNA of the CDR3: TGCGCCAGCAGTGATCCCGGGACTAGACCTGATGAGCAGTTCTTC.

This clone turned up a few times. The chain couples TRBV19 to TRBJ1-5; D perhaps matches TRBD1 (5 bases). The V gene lost 7 bases and the J gene lost 0 bases, with 13 bases spanning the gap. Germline assignment: CDR1 LNHDA and CDR2 SQIVND (reference sequence). CDR3 size: 15 residues. This CDR3 reads CASIDRPYSNQPQHF. CDR3 in DNA: TGTGCCAGTATCGACAGACCATATAGCAATCAGCCCCAGCATTTT.

The rearrangement joins TRBV6-1 to TRBJ2-3, with a possible D match to TRBD1 (5 bases). Trimming shortened V by 5 bases and J by 2 bases, and 8 bases separated the two germline ends. CDR1 MNHNS and CDR2 SASEGT come from the germline V gene. The CDR3 is made up of 13 amino acids. This CDR3 reads CASSRQPTDTQYF. The CDR3 coding sequence is TGTGCCAGCAGTAGACAGCCCACAGATACGCAGTATTTT.

The chain combines TRBV25-1 with TRBJ1-1; D ambiguous. The ends were cut back, 2 bases at V and 1 base at J, with 5 bases in the middle. CDR1 is MGHDK, CDR2 SYGVNS, per germline. The CDR3 extends over 13 amino acids. The DNA for the CDR3 is TGTGCCAGCAGTGAAGAGCAGAACACTGAAGCTTTCTTT. Encoded protein: CASSEEQNTEAFF.

V usage is TRBV19 and J usage is TRBJ1-4; TRBD1 matches 7 bases. This CDR3 comprises 15 residues. The trim removed 4 bases at V and 5 bases at J, leaving 7 bases unmatched. The V gene's germline CDR1 is LNHDA and CDR2 SQIVND (reference sequence). The CDR3 sequence: CASSTPTGTNEKLFF. The CDR3 coding sequence is TGTGCCAGTAGTACCCCGACAGGGACGAATGAAAAACTGTTTTTT.

The chain combines TRBV10-2 with TRBJ2-7; TRBD2 agrees at 9 bases. This CDR3 comprises 17 residues. Germline loops: CDR1 WSHSY, CDR2 SAAADI. With 5 bases clipped from V and 4 bases from J, the junction kept 15 bases outside the gene matches. The CDR3 region has the DNA TGCGCCAGCAGTCCCCCTTCGGGCGGGGGGGGAGTTTACGAGCAGTACTTC. It encodes CASSPPSGGGGVYEQYF.

The chain couples TRBV15 to TRBJ2-7; D remains ambiguous. The V end lost 1 base, the J end lost 0 bases, and 7 bases lay between the germline ends. This CDR3 comprises 14 residues. Germline loops: CDR1 LNHNV, CDR2 YYDKDF (reference sequence). The CDR3 bases are TGTGCCACCAGCAGAGCTCCGAGCTCCTACGAGCAGTACTTC. Residues: CATSRAPSSYEQYF.

This rearrangement joins TRBV5-4 to TRBJ2-1, with 9 bases that match TRBD2. Germline lookup yields CDR1 SGHNT and CDR2 YYREEE (reference sequence). Trimming cost V 0 bases and J 4 bases; bases outside gene matches: 2. The CDR3 spans 15 residues. In DNA form, the CDR3 reads TGTGCCAGCAGCTTGGGTACTAGCGGGTACAATGAGCAGTTCTTC. Amino acids: CASSLGTSGYNEQFF.

Concerning this clone: One end of the junction does not line up with germline, which may come from a read error. This rearrangement joins TRBV7-8 to TRBJ1-1; tentatively, D is TRBD1 (5 bases). CDR1 and CDR2 (germline): SGHVS, FQNEAQ. The CDR3 has 15 residues. The CDR3 nucleotides are TGTGCCAGCCGCTTACAGTCCTGGGGGGGAAAAGAAGCTTTCTTT. Translated: CASRLQSWGGKEAFF.

This chain joins TRBV5-4 and TRBJ2-1, with 7 bases matching TRBD2. The V gene's germline CDR1 is SGHNT and CDR2 YYREEE (reference sequence). The length of the CDR3 is 13 residues. Germline trimming cut 9 bases from V and 5 bases from J; bases unmatched to any gene: 8. In nucleotides, the CDR3 is TGTGCCAACTCCGGGACTAAAGACAATGAGCAGTTCTTC. It specifies CANSGTKDNEQFF.

The V and J genes are TRBV29-1 and TRBJ1-5; 9 nucleotides match TRBD1. With V trimmed by 7 bases and J by 7 bases, 8 bases remained unmatched. Germline CDR1 reads SQVTM; CDR2 reads ANQGSEA. CDR3 size: 13 residues. CDR3 nucleotide sequence: TGCAGCGCTGCGACAGGGGGTGGACAGCCCCAGCATTTT. It translates to CSAATGGGQPQHF.

The chain links TRBV19 to TRBJ1-3; D perhaps matches TRBD1 (6 bases). Trimming took 8 bases from V and 0 from J, leaving 8 bases between them. CDR3 length equals 13 residues. The germline CDR1 and CDR2 sequences are LNHDA and SQIVND (reference sequence). The CDR3 nucleotides are TGTGCCAGTTCGGACAGCTCTGGAAACACCATATATTTT. It is translated as CASSDSSGNTIYF.

The J gene is TRBJ2-4, the V gene TRBV5-6, with D tentatively TRBD1 (5 bases). The germline V and J ends were trimmed by 4 bases and 1 base, with 18 bases remaining between them. The germline CDR1 and CDR2 sequences are SGHDT and YYEEEE. The CDR3 has 17 amino acids. The CDR3 DNA reads TGTGCCAGCAGCCCATCCCGGACACAGTGGGCCAAAAACATTCAGTACTTC. This translates into CASSPSRTQWAKNIQYF. Full variable domain (outside the CDR3, taken from reference TRBV5-6 and TRBJ2-4): DAGVTQSPTHLIKTRGQQVTLRCSPKSGHDTVSWYQQALGQGPQFIFQYYEEEERQRGNFPDRFSGHQFPNYSSELNVNALLLGDSALYLCASSPSRTQWAKNIQYFGAGTRLSVL.